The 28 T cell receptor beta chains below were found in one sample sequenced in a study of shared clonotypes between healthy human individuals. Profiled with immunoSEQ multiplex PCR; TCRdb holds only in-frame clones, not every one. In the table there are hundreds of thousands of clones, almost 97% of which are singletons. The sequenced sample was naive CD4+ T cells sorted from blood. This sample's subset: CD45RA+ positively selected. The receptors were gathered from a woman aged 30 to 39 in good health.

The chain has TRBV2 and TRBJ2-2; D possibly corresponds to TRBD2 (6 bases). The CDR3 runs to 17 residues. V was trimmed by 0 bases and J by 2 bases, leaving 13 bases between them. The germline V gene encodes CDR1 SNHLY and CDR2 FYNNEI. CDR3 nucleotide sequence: TGTGCCAGCAGTGAAGCGTGGCCTAGCGAAAACACCGGGGAGCTGTTTTTT. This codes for CASSEAWPSENTGELFF.

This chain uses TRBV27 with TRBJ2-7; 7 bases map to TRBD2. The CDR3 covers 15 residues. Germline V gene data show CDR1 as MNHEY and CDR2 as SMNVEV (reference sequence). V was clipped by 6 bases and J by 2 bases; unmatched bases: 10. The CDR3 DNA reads TGTGCCAGCAGCTCGGCACCTACTAGCGCCTACGAGCAGTACTTC. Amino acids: CASSSAPTSAYEQYF.

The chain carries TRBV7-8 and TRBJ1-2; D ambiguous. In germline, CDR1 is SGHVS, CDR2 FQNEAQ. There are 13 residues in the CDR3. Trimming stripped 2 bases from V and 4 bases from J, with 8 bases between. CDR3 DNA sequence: TGTGCCAGCAGCTTATTAGAGGGCTATGGCTACACCTTC. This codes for CASSLLEGYGYTF.

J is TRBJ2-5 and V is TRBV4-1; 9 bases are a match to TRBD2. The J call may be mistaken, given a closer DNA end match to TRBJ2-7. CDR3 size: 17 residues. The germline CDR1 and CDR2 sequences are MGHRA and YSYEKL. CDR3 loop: CASSQDRGGRAGYEQYF. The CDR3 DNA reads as TGCGCCAGCAGCCAAGATCGGGGCGGGAGGGCCGGCTACGAGCAGTACTTC.

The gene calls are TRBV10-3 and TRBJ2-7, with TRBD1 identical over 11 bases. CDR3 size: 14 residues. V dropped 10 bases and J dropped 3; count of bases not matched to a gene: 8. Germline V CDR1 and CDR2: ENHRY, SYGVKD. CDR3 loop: CATGQGAGHYEQYF. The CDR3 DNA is TGTGCCACCGGACAGGGGGCAGGCCACTACGAGCAGTACTTC.

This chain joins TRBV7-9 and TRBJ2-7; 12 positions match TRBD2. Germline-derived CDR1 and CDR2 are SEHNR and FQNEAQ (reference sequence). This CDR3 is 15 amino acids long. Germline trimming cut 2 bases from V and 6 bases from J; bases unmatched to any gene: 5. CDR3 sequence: CASSLRLAGAVEQYF. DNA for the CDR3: TGTGCCAGCAGCTTAAGACTAGCGGGGGCTGTCGAGCAGTACTTC.

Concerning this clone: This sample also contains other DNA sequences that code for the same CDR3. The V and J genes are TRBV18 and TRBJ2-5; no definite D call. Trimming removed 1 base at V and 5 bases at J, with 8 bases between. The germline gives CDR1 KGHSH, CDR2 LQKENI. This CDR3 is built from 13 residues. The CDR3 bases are TGTGCCAGCTCACCACAGGGCGGCGAGACCCAGTACTTC. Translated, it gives CASSPQGGETQYF.

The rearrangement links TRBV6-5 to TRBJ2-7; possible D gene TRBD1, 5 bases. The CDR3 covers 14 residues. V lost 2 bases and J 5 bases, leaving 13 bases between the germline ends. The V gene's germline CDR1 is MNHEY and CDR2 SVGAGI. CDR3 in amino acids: CASSYSDSIHEQYF. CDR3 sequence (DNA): TGTGCCAGCAGTTACAGTGACAGTATCCACGAGCAGTACTTC.

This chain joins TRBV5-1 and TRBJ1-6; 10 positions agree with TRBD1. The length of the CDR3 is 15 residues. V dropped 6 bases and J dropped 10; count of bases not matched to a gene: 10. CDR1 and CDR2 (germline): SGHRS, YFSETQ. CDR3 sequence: CASTPTGTGVSPLHF. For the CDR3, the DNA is TGCGCCAGCACCCCGACCGGGACAGGGGTCTCACCCCTCCACTTT.

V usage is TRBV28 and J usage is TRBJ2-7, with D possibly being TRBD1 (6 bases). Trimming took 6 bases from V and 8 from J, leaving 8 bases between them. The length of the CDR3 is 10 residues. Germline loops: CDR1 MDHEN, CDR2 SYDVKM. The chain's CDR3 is CASSGTQQYF. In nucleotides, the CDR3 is TGTGCCAGCAGCGGGACACAGCAGTACTTC.

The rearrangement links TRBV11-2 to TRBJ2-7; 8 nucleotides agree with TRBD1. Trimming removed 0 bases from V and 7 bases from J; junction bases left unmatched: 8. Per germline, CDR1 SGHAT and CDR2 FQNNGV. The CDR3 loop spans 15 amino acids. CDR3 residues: CASSLERQGAGEQYF. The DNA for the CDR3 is TGTGCCAGCAGCTTAGAGAGGCAGGGGGCAGGGGAGCAGTACTTC.

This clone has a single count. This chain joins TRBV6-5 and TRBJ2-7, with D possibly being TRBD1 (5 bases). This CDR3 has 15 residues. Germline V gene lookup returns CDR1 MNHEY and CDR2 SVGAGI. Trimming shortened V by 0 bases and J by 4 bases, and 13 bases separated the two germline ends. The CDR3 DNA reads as TGTGCCAGCAGTTACTCGGTGACAGAGAAATACGAGCAGTACTTC. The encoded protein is CASSYSVTEKYEQYF.

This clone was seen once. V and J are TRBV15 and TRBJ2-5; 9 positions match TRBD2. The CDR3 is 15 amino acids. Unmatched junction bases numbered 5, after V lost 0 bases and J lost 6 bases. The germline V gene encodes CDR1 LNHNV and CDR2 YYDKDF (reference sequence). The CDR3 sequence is CATSRDLAGVKTQYF. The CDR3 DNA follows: TGTGCCACCAGCAGAGATTTAGCGGGAGTAAAGACCCAGTACTTC.

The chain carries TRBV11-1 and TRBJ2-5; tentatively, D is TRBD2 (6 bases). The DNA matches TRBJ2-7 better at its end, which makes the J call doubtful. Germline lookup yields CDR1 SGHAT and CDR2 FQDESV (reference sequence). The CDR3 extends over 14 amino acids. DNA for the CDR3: TGTGCCAGCAGCCCCAGGAATGGGGGGAACGAGCAGTACTTC. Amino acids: CASSPRNGGNEQYF.

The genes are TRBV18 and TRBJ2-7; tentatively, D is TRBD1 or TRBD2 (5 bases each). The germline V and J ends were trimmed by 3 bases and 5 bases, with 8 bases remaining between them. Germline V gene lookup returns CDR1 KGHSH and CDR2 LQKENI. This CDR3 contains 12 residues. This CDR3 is CASSPRGDEQYF. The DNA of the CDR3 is TGTGCCAGCTCACCTCGGGGCGACGAGCAGTACTTC.

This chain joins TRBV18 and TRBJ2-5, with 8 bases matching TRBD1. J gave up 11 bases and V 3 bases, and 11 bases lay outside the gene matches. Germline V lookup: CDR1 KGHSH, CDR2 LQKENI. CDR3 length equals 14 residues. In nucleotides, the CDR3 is TGTGCCAGCTCACCTGGACAGGGCCACGGGGAGCAGTACTTC. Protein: CASSPGQGHGEQYF.

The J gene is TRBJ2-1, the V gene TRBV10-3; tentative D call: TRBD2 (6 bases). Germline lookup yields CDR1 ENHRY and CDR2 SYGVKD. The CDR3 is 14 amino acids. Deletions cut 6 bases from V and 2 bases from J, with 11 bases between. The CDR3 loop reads CAISSGSAYNEQFF. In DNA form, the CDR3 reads TGTGCCATCAGCTCCGGGAGCGCCTACAATGAGCAGTTCTTC.

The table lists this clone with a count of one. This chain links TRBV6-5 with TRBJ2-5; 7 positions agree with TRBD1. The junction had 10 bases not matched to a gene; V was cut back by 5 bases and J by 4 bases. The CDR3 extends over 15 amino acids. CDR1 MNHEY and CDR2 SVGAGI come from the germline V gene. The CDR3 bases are TGTGCCAGCAGTCGTAAAGGACAGGTCCGAGAGACCCAGTACTTC. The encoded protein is CASSRKGQVRETQYF.

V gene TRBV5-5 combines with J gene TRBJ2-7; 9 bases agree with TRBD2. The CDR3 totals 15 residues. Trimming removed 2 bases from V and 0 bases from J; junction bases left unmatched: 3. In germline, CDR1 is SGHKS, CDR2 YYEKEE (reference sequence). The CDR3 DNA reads TGTGCCAGCAGCTTTCGTAGCGGGAGCTCCTACGAGCAGTACTTC. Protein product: CASSFRSGSSYEQYF.

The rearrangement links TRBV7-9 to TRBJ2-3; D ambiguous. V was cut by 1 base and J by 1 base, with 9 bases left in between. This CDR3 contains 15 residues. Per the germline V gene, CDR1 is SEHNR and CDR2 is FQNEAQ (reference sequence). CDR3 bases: TGTGCCAGCAGCTTAGTGCTCAGCGGCACAGATACGCAGTATTTT. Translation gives CASSLVLSGTDTQYF.

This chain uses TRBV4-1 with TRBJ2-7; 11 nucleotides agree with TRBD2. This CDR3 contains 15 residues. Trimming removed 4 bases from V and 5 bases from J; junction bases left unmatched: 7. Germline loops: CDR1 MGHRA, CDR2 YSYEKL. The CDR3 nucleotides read TGCGCCAGCAGCCGACTAGCGGGGACCCCCCACGAGCAGTACTTC. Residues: CASSRLAGTPHEQYF.

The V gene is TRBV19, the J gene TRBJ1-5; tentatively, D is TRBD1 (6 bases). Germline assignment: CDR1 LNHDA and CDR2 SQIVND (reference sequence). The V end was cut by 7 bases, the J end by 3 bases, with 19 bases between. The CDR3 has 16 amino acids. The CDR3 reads CASKEGGIINNQPQHF. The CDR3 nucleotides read TGTGCCAGTAAGGAGGGGGGGATCATTAACAATCAGCCCCAGCATTTT.

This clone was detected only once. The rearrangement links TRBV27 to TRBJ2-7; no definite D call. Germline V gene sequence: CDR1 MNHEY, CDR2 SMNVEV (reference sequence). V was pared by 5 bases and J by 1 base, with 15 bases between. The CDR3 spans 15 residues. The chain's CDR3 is CASSDSKSTSYEQYF. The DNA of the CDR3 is TGTGCCAGCAGTGATTCAAAAAGCACTTCCTACGAGCAGTACTTC.

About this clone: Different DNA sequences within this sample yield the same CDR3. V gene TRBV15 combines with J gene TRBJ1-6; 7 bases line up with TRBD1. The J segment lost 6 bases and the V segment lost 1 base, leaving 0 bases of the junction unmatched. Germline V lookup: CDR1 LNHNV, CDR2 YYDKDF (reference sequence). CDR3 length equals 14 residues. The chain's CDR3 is CATSRGQGNSPLHF. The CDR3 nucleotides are TGTGCCACCAGCAGAGGACAGGGTAATTCACCCCTCCACTTT.

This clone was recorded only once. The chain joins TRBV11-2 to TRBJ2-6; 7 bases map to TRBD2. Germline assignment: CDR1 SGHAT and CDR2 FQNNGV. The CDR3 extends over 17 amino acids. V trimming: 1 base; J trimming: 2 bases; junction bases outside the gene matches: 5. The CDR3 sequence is CASSLVAGVAGANVLTF. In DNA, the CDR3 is TGTGCCAGCAGCTTAGTTGCGGGAGTAGCTGGGGCCAACGTCCTGACTTTC. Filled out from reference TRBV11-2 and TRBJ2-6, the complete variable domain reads EAGVAQSPRYKIIEKRQSVAFWCNPISGHATLYWYQQILGQGPKLLIQFQNNGVVDDSQLPKDRFSAERLKGVDSTLKIQPAKLEDSAVYLCASSLVAGVAGANVLTFGAGSRLTVL.

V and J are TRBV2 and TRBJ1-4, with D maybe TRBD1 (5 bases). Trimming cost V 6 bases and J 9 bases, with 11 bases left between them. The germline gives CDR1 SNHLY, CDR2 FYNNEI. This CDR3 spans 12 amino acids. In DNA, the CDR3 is TGTGCCAGCAGATCCGGGACCCAAAAACTGTTTTTT. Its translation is CASRSGTQKLFF.

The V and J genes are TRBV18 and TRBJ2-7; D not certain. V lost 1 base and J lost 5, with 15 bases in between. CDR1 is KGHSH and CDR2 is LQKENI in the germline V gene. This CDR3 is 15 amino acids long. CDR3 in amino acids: CASSPRARNFHEQYF. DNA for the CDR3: TGTGCCAGCTCACCACGCGCTAGAAATTTCCACGAGCAGTACTTC.

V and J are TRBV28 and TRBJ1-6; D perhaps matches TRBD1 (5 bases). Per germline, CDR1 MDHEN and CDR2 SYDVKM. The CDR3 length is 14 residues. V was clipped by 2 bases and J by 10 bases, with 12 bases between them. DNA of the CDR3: TGTGCCAGCAGTTTACCGGTCAGGGTCTCACCCCTCCACTTT. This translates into CASSLPVRVSPLHF.